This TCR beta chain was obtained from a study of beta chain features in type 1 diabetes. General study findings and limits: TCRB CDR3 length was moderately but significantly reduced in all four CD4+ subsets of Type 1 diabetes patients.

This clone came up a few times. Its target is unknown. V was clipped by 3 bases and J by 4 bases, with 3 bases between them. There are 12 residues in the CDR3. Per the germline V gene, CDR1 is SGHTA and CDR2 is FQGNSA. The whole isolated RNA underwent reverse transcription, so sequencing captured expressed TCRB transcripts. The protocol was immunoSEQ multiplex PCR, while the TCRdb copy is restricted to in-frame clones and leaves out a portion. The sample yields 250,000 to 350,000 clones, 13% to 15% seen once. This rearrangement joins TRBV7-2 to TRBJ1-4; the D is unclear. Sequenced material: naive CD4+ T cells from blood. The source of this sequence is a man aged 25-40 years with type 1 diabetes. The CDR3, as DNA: TGTGCCAGCAGCTTTATTAATGAAAAACTGTTTTTT. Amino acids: CASSFINEKLFF.